This T cell receptor beta chain was sequenced for a study of shared clonotypes between healthy human individuals. Healthy HIV-negative adults with no recent acute infections or vaccinations were recruited as donors. CDR3 size: 14 residues. V shed 4 bases and J 3 bases; nucleotides not matched to a gene: 4. From germline, CDR1 is SEHNR and CDR2 FQNEAQ (reference sequence). On this clone itself: Its antigen is not known.

In the source study's methods: Junction-only sequences without quality scores were provided by ImmunoSEQ, so filtering was different. This table comes from immunoSEQ multiplex PCR, and its TCRdb copy is limited to in-frame clones, with some not included. The V and J calls and clone size are taken from that table; D and trimming were inferred from the DNA. The profile covers fewer than 850,000 clones, with around 90% appearing a single time and 30% to 35% taken by the ten largest. Whole-study results and caveats: The authors sampled blood alone, and tissue repertoires likely differ. Memory subsets generally showed smaller estimated richness than naive subsets did.

The sequence derives from a man between 18 and 35 years old in good health. Some clones in this sample may be carry-over from other donors' samples. Source material: memory CD8+ T cells from PBMCs. As for subset: CD45RO+ cells pooled with CCR7-negative TemRA cells. The chain links TRBV7-9 to TRBJ2-7; 9 nucleotides align to TRBD1. This CDR3 is CASSYRDRDYEQYF. In nucleotides, the CDR3 is TGTGCCAGCAGCTACCGGGACAGGGACTACGAGCAGTACTTC.